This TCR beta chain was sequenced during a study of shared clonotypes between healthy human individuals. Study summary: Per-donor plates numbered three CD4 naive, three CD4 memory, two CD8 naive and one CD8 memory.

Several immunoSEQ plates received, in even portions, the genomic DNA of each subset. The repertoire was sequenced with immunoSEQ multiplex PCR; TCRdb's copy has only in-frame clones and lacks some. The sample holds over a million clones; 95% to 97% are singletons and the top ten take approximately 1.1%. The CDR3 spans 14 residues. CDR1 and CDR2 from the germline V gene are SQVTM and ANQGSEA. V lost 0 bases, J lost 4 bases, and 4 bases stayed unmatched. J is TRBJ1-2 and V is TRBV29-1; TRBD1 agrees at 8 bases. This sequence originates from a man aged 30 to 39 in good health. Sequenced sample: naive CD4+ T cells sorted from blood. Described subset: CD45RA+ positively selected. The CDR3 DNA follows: TGCAGCGTTGAAGAGGGGGACAGGATCTATGGCTACACCTTC. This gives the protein CSVEEGDRIYGYTF.